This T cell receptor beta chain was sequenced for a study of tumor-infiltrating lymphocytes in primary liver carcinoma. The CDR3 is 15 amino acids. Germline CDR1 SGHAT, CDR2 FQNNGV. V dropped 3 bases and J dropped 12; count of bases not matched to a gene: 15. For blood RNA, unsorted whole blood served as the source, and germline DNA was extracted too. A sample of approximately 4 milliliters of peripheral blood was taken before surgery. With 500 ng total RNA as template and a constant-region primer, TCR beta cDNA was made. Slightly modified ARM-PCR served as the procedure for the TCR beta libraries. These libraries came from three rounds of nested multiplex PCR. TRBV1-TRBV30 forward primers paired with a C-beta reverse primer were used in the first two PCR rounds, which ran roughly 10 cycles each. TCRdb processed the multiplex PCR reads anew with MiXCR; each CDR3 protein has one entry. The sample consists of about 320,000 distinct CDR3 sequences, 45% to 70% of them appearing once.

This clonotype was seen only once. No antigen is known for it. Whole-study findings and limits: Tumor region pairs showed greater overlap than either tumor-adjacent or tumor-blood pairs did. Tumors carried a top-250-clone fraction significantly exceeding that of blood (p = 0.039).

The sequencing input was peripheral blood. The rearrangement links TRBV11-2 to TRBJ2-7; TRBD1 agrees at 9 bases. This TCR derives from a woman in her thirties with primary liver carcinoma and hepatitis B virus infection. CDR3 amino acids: CASSFSGTGSYEGYF. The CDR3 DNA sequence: TGTGCCAGCAGCTTCTCCGGGACAGGGTCCTACGAGGGGTACTTC. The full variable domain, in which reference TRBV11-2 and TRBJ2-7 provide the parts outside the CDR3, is EAGVAQSPRYKIIEKRQSVAFWCNPISGHATLYWYQQILGQGPKLLIQFQNNGVVDDSQLPKDRFSAERLKGVDSTLKIQPAKLEDSAVYLCASSFSGTGSYEGYFGPGTRLTVT.